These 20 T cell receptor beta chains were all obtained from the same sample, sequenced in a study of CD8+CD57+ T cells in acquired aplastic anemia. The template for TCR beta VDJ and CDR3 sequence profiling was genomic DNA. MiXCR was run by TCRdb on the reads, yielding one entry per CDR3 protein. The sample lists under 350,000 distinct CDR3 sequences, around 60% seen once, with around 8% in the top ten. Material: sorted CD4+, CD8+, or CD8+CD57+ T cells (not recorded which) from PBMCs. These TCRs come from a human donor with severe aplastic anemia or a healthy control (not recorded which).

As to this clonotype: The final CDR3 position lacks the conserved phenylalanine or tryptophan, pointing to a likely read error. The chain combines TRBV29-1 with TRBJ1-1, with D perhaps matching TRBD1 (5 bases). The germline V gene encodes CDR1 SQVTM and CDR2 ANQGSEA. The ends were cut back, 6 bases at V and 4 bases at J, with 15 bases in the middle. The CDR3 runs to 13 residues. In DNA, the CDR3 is TGCAGCGTGGGTCGACAGACACCCACTGAAGCTTTCTCT. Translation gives CSVGRQTPTEAFS.

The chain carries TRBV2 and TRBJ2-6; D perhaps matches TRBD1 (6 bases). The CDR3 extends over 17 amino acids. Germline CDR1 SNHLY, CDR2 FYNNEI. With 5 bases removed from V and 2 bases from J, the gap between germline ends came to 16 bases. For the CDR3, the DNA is TGTGCCAGCAGTTACCTGAACAGGGTTACTGGGGCCAACGTCCTGACTTTC. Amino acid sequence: CASSYLNRVTGANVLTF.

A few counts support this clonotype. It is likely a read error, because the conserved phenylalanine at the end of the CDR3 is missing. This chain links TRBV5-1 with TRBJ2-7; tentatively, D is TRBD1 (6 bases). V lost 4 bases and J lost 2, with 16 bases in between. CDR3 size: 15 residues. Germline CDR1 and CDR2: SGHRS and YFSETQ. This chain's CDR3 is CASSQGHLGTYEQYL. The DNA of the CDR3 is TGCGCCAGCAGCCAGGGACACTTGGGCACCTACGAGCAGTACTTA.

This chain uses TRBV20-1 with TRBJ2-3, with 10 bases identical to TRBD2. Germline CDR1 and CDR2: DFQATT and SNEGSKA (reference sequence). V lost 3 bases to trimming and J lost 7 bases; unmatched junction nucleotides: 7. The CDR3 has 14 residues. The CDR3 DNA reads TGCAGTGCTAGGCAGCGGGAGGGTCAGAATACGCAGTATTTT. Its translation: CSARQREGQNTQYF.

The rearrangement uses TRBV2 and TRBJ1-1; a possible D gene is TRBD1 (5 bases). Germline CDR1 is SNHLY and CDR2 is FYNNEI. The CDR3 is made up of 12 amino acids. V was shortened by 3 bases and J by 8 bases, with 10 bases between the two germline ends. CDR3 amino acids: CASSEVGLEAFF. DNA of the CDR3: TGTGCCAGCAGTGAGGTGGGACTGGAAGCTTTCTTT. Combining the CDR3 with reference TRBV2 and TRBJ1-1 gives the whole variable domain EPEVTQTPSHQVTQMGQEVILRCVPISNHLYFYWYRQILGQKVEFLVSFYNNEISEKSEIFDDQFSVERPDGSNFTLKIRSTKLEDSAMYFCASSEVGLEAFFGQGTRLTVV.

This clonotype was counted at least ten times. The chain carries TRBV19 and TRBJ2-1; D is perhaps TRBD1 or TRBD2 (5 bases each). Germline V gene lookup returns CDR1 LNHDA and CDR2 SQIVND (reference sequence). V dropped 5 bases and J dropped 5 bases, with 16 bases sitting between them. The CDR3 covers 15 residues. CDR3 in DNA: TGTGCCAGTAGTCACATCCGGGACGGGGACAATGAGCAGTTCTTC. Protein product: CASSHIRDGDNEQFF. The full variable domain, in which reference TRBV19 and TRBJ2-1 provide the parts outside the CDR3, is DGGITQSPKYLFRKEGQNVTLSCEQNLNHDAMYWYRQDPGQGLRLIYYSQIVNDFQKGDIAEGYSVSREKKESFPLTVTSAQKNPTAFYLCASSHIRDGDNEQFFGPGTRLTVL.

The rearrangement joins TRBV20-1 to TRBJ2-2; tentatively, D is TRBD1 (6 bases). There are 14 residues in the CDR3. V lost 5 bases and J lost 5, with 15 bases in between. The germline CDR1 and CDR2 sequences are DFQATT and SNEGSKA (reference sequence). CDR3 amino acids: CSAVDGGLTGELFF. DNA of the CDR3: TGCAGTGCTGTGGATGGGGGCCTGACCGGGGAGCTGTTTTTT.

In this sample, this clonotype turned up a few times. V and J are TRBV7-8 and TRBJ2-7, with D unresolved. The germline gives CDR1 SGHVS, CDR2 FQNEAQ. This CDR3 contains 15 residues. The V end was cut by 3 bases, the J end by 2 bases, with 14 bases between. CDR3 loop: CASSFGQTITYEQYF. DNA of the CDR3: TGTGCCAGCAGCTTCGGTCAAACAATAACCTACGAGCAGTACTTC.

The CDR3 spells CASSPTTGGDYGYTF. DNA for the CDR3: TGTGCCAGCAGCCCCACCACAGGGGGCGACTATGGCTACACCTTC. This rearrangement joins TRBV7-3 to TRBJ1-2, with 9 nucleotides matching TRBD1. Germline CDR1 reads SGHTA; CDR2 reads FQGTGA. The CDR3 totals 15 residues. J gave up 3 bases and V 5 bases, and 7 bases lay outside the gene matches.

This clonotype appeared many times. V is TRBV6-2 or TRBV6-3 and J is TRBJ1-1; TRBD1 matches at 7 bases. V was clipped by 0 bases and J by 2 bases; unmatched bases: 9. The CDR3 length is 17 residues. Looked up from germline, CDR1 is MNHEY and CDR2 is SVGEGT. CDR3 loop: CASSYSEGGSHNTEAFF. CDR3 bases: TGTGCCAGCAGTTACTCGGAAGGGGGCTCCCACAACACTGAAGCTTTCTTT.

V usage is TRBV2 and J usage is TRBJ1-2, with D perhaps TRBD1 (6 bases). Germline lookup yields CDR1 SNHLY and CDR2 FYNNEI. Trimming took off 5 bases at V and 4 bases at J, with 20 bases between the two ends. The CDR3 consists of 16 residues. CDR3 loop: CASSMRKGDLAYGYTF. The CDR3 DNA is TGTGCCAGCAGTATGCGAAAGGGGGATCTTGCCTATGGCTACACCTTC. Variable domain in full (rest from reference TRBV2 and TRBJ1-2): EPEVTQTPSHQVTQMGQEVILRCVPISNHLYFYWYRQILGQKVEFLVSFYNNEISEKSEIFDDQFSVERPDGSNFTLKIRSTKLEDSAMYFCASSMRKGDLAYGYTFGSGTRLTVV.

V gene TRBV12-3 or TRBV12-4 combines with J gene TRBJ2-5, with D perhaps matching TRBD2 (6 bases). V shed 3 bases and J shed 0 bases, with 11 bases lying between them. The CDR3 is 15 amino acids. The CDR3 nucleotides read TGTGCCAGCAGTTTTGGCGGGGCCAACCAAGAGACCCAGTACTTC. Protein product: CASSFGGANQETQYF.

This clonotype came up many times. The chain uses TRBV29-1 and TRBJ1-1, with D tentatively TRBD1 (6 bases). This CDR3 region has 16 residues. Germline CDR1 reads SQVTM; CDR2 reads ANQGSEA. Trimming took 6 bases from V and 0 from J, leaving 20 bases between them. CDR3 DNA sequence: TGCAGCGTGGATGGGGGGCAGTTTTCGATGAACACTGAAGCTTTCTTT. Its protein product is CSVDGGQFSMNTEAFF.

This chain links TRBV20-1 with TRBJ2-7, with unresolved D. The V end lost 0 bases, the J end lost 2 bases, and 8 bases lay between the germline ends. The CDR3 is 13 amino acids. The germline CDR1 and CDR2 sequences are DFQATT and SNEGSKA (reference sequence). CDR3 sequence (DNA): TGCAGTGCTAGAGAGGTGCAGCCCTACGAGCAGTACTTC. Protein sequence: CSAREVQPYEQYF.

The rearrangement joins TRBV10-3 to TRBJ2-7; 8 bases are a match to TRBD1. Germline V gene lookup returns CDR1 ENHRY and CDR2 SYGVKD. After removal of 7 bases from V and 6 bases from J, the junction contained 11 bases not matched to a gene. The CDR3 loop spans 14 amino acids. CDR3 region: CAIIDADRVTEQYF. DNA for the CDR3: TGTGCCATCATTGACGCGGACAGGGTAACCGAGCAGTACTTC.

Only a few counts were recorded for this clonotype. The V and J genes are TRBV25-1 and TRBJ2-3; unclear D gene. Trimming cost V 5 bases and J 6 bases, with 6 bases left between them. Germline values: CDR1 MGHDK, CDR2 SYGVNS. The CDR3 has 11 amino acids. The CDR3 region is CASSFGDTQYF. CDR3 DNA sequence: TGTGCCAGCAGTTTTGGGGATACGCAGTATTTT. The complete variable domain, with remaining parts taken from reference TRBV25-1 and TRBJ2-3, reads EADIYQTPRYLVIGTGKKITLECSQTMGHDKMYWYQQDPGMELHLIHYSYGVNSTEKGDLSSESTVSRIRTEHFPLTLESARPSHTSQYLCASSFGDTQYFGPGTRLTVL.

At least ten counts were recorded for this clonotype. The CDR3 DNA follows: TGCGCCAGCAGCCAGCACCGGGACGGACGCTACGAGCAGTACTTC. Its protein product is CASSQHRDGRYEQYF. The V call is TRBV4-3, the J call TRBJ2-7; D assignment may be TRBD1 or TRBD2 (5 bases each). The CDR3 has 15 residues. V shed 3 bases and J shed 3 bases, with 15 bases lying between them. From germline, CDR1 is LGHNA and CDR2 YSLEER.

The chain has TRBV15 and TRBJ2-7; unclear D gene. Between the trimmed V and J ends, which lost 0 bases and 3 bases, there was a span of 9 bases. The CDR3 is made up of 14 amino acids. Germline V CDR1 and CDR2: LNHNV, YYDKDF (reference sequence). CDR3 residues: CATSRDSQDYEQYF. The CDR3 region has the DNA TGTGCCACCAGCAGAGATTCCCAGGACTACGAGCAGTACTTC.

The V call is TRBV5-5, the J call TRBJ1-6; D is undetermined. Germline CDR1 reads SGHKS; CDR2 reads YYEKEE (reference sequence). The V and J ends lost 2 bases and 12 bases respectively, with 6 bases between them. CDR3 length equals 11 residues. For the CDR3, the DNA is TGTGCCAGCAGCTTCGTTGAACCCCTCCACTTT. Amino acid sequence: CASSFVEPLHF. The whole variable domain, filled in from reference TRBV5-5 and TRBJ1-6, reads DAGVTQSPTHLIKTRGQQVTLRCSPISGHKSVSWYQQVLGQGPQFIFQYYEKEERGRGNFPDRFSARQFPNYSSELNVNALLLGDSALYLCASSFVEPLHFGNGTRLTVT.

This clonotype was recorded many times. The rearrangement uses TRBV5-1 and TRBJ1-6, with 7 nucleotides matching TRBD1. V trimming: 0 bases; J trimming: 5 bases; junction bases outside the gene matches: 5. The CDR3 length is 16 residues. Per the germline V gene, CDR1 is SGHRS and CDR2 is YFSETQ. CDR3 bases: TGCGCCAGCAGCTTGGGAGGGGGCGCAGATAATTCACCCCTCCACTTT. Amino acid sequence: CASSLGGGADNSPLHF. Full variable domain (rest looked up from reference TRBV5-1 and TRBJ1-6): KAGVTQTPRYLIKTRGQQVTLSCSPISGHRSVSWYQQTPGQGLQFLFEYFSETQRNKGNFPGRFSGRQFSNSRSEMNVSTLELGDSALYLCASSLGGGADNSPLHFGNGTRLTVT.